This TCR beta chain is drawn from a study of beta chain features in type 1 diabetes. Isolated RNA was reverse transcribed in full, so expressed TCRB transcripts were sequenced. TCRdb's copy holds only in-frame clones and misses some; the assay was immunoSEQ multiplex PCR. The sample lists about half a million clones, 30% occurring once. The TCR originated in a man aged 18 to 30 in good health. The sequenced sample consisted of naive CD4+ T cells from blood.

CDR3 sequence (DNA): TGTGCCAGGGCAGGGACCGGGGAGACCCAGTACTTC. Its protein is CARAGTGETQYF. The chain recombines TRBV2 with TRBJ2-5; D tentatively reads TRBD1 or TRBD2 (5 bases each). Trimming removed 9 bases at V and 5 bases at J, with 13 bases between. Germline V gives CDR1 SNHLY, CDR2 FYNNEI. The CDR3 is 12 amino acids.